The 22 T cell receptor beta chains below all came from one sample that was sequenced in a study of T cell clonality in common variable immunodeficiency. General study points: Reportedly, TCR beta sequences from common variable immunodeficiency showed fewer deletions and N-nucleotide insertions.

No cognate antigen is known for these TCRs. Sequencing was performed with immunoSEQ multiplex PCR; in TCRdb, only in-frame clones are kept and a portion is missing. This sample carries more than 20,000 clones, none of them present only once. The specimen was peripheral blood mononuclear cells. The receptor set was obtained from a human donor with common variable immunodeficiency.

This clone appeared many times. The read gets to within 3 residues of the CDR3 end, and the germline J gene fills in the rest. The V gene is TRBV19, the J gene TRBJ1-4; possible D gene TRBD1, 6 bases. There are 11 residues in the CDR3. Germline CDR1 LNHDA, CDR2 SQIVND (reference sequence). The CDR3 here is CASSLHRELFF. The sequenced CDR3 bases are TGTGCCAGTAGTCTTCACAGGGAA. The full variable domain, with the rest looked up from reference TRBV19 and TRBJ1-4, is DGGITQSPKYLFRKEGQNVTLSCEQNLNHDAMYWYRQDPGQGLRLIYYSQIVNDFQKGDIAEGYSVSREKKESFPLTVTSAQKNPTAFYLCASSLHRELFFGSGTQLSVL.

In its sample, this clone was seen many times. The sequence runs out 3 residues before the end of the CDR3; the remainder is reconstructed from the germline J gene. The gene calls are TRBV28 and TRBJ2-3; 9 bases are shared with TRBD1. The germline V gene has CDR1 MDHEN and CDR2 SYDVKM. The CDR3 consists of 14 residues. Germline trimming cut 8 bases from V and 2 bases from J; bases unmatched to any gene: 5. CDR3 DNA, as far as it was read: TGTGCCAGCTGGGACAGGGAAACCACAGATACG. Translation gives CASWDRETTDT. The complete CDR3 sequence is CASWDRETTDTQYF.

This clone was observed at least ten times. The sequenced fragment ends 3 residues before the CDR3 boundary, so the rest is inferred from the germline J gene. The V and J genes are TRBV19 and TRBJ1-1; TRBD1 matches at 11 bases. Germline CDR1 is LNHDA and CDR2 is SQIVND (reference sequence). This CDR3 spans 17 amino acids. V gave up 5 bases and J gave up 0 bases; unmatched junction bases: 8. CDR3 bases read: TGTGCCAGTAGTCCCAGCCGGGACAGGGGGTTGAACACTGAA. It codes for CASSPSRDRGLNTE. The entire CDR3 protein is CASSPSRDRGLNTEAFF.

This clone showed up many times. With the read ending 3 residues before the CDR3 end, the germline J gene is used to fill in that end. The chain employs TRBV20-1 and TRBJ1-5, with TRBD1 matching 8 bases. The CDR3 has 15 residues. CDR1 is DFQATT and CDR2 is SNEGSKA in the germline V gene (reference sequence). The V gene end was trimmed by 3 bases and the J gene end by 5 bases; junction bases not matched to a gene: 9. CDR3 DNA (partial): TGCAGTGCTAGCCGACAGGGGATTGGGGATCAGCCC. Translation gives CSASRQGIGDQP. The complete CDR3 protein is CSASRQGIGDQPQHF.

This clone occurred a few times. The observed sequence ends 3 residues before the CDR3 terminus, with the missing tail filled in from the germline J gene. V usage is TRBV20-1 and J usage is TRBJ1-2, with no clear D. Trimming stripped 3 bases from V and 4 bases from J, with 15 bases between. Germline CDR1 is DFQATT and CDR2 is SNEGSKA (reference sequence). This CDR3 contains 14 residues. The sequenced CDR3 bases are TGCAGTGCTAGGGATGGGCGGGTATTCTATGGC. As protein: CSARDGRVFYG. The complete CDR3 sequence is CSARDGRVFYGYTF.

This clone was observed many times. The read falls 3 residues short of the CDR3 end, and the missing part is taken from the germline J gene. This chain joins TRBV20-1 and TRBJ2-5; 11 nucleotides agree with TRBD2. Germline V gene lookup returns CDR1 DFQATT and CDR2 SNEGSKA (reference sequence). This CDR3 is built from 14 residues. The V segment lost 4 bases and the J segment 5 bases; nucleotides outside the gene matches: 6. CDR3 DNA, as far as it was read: TGCAGTGCTATCTTAGCGGGGGGGCTGGAGACC. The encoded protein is CSAILAGGLET. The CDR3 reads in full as CSAILAGGLETQYF.

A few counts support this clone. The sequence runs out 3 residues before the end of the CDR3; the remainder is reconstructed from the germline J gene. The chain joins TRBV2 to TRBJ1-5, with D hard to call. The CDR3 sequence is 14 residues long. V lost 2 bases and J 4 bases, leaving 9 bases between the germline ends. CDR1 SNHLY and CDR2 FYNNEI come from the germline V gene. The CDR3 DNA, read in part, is TGTGCCAGCAGTGAACTGTGGGCAAATCAGCCC. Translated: CASSELWANQP. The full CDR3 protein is CASSELWANQPQHF.

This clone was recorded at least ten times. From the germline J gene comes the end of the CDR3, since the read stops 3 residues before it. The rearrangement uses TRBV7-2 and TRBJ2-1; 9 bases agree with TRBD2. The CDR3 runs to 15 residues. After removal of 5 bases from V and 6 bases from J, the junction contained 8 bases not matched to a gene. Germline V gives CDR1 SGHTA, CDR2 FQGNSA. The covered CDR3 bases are TGTGCCAGCAGCACACGCGCGGGGGGGACCAATGAG. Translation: CASSTRAGGTNE. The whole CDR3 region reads CASSTRAGGTNEQFF.

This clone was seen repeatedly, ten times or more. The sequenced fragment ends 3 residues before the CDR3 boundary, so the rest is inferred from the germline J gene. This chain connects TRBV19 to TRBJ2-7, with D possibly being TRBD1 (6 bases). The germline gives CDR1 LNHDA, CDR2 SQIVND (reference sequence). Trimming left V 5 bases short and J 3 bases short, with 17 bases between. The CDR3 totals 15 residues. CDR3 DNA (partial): TGTGCCAGTAGTGTGGACAGTATGCGCTTCTACGAG. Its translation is CASSVDSMRFYE. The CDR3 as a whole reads CASSVDSMRFYEQYF. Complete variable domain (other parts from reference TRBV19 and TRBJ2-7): DGGITQSPKYLFRKEGQNVTLSCEQNLNHDAMYWYRQDPGQGLRLIYYSQIVNDFQKGDIAEGYSVSREKKESFPLTVTSAQKNPTAFYLCASSVDSMRFYEQYFGPGTRLTVT.

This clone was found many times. The CDR3 bases that were read are TGCAGTGCCGGACCTAGGACTAACTACCGCACAGATACG. Its translation: CSAGPRTNYRTDT. The full CDR3 sequence reads CSAGPRTNYRTDTQYF. The chain combines TRBV20-1 with TRBJ2-3, with D possibly being TRBD2 (6 bases). The CDR3 end falls 3 residues outside the read, so it is completed with the germline J gene. The germline V gene encodes CDR1 DFQATT and CDR2 SNEGSKA (reference sequence). This CDR3 spans 16 amino acids. V gave up 6 bases and J gave up 1 base, with 20 bases separating them.

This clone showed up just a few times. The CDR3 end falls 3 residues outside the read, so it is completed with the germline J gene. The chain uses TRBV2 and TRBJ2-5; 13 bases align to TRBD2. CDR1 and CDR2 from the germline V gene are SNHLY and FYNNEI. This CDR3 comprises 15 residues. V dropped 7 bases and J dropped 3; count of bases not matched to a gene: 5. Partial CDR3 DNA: TGTGCCAGCAACGGACTAGCGGGGGCCGAAGAGACC. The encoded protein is CASNGLAGAEET. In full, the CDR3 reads CASNGLAGAEETQYF. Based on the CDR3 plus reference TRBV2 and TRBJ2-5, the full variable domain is EPEVTQTPSHQVTQMGQEVILRCVPISNHLYFYWYRQILGQKVEFLVSFYNNEISEKSEIFDDQFSVERPDGSNFTLKIRSTKLEDSAMYFCASNGLAGAEETQYFGPGTRLLVL.

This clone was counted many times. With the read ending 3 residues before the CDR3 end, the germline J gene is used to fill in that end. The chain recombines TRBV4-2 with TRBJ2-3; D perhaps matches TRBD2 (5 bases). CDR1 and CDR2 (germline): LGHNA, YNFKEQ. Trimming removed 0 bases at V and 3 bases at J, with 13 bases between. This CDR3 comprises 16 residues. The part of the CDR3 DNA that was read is TGTGCCAGCAGCCAAGATTTGACTATGGGTACAGATACG. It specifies CASSQDLTMGTDT. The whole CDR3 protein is CASSQDLTMGTDTQYF.

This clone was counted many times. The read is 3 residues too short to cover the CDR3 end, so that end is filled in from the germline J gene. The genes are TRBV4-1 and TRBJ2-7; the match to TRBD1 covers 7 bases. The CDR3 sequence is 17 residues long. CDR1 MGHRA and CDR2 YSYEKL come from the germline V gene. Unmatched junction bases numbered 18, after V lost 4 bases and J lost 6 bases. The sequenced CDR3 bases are TGCGCCAGCAGCCGGTCCTCGAGACAGGGAATGACGGGCGAG. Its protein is CASSRSSRQGMTGE. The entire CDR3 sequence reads CASSRSSRQGMTGEQYF.

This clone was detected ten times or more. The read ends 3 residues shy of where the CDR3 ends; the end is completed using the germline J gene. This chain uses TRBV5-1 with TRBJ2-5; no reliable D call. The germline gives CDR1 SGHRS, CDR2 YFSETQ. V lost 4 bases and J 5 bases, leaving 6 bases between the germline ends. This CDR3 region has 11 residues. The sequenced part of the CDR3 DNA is TGCGCCAGCAGCGCCCAGGAGACC. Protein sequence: CASSAQET. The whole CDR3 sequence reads CASSAQETQYF.

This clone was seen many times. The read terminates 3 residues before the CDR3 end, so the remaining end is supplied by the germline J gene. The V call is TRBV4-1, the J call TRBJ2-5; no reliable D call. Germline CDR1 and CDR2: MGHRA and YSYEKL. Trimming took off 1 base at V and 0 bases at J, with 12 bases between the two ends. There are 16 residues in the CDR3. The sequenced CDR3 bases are TGCGCCAGCAGCCAAGTAGCTGCCGGCAACCAAGAGACC. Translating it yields CASSQVAAGNQET. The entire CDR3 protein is CASSQVAAGNQETQYF.

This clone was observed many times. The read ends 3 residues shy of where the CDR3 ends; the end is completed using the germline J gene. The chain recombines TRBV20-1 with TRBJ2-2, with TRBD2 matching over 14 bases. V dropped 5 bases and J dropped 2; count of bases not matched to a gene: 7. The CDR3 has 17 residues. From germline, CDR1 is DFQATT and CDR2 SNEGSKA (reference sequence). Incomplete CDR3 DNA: TGCAGTGCTGAGAGAGGACTAGCGGGGGGAAACACCGGGGAG. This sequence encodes CSAERGLAGGNTGE. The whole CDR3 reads CSAERGLAGGNTGELFF.

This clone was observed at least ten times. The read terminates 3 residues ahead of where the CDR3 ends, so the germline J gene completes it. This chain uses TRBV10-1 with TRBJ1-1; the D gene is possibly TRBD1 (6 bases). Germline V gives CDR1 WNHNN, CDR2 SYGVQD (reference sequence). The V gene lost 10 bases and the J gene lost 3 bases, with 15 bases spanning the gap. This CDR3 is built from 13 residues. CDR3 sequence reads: CATRRGRDTEAFF. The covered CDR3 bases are TGCGCCACCCGCAGGGGTAGAGACACTGAA.

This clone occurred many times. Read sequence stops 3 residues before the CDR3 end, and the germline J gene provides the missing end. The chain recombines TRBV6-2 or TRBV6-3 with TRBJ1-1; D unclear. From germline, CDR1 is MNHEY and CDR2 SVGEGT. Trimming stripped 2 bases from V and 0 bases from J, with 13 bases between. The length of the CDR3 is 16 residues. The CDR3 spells CASSYGLRPMNTEAFF. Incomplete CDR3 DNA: TGTGCCAGCAGTTACGGGCTCCGGCCCATGAACACTGAA.

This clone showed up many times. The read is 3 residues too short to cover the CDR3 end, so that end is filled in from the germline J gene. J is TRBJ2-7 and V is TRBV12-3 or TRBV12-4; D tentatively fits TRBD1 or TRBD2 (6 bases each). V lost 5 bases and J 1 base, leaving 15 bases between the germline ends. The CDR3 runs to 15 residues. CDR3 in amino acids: CASSIGGGPSYEQYF. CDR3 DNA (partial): TGTGCCAGCAGTATCGGAGGGGGTCCTTCCTACGAG.

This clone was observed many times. Incomplete CDR3 DNA: TGTGCCAGCAGTTTGTTTAATAGTGAG. Its protein is CASSLFNSE. The entire CDR3 protein reads CASSLFNSEQFF. V is TRBV27 and J is TRBJ2-1; D ambiguous. The CDR3 end falls 3 residues outside the read, so it is completed with the germline J gene. Germline V lookup: CDR1 MNHEY, CDR2 SMNVEV (reference sequence). V lost 3 bases and J 9 bases, leaving 9 bases between the germline ends. The CDR3 is 12 residues long.

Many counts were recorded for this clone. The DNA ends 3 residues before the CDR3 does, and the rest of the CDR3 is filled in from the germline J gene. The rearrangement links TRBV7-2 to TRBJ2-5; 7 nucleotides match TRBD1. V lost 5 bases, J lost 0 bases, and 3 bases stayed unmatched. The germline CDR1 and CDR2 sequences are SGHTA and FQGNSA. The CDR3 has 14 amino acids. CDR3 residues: CASSGTAYQETQYF. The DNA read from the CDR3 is TGTGCCAGCAGCGGGACAGCGTACCAAGAGACC.

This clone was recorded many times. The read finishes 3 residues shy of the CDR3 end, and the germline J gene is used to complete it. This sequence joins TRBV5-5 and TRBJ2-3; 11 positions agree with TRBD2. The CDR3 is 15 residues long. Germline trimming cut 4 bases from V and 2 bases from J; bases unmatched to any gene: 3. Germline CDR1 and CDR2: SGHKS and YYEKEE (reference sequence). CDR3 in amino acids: CASSTGLAATDTQYF. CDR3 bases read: TGTGCCAGCAGCACGGGACTAGCGGCCACAGATACG.